This T cell receptor beta chain is drawn from a study of Ad26.COV2.S vaccination and SARS-CoV-2 variants. Study in general: The authors gave Ad26.COV2.S intramuscularly, either once or twice 56 days apart. Broader study findings: Responses of spike-specific T cells (both CD8+ and CD4+) reportedly showed substantial breadth after vaccination.

Data came from immunoSEQ multiplex PCR; TCRdb stores just in-frame clones and leaves some out. Counted here are about 350,000 clones, 70% to 90% occurring once; the ten biggest clones make up 3% to 4%. The treatment was: about 20 received Ad26.COV2.S at low or high dose, single or two shots; several received placebo; per-sample allocation not given. Sampling occurred on day 63 after the first vaccine or placebo injection. The study used a vaccine consisting of an Ad26 vector that expressed Wuhan-strain SARS-CoV-2 spike. Germline V gene sequence: CDR1 KGHDR, CDR2 SFDVKD. With V trimmed by 5 bases and J by 6 bases, 10 bases remained unmatched. The CDR3 has 16 amino acids. In this sample, this clone turned up once. Its target is unknown.

This clonotype originated in a person between 18 and 59 years old who received the Ad26.COV2.S COVID-19 vaccine or a placebo. The rearrangement uses TRBV24-1 and TRBJ2-1; 9 bases are a match to TRBD2. The material was peripheral blood, obtained in a trial of Ad26.COV2.S vaccine versus placebo. The CDR3 sequence is CATSGETSGELNEQFF. In nucleotides, the CDR3 is TGTGCCACCAGTGGGGAGACTAGCGGAGAGCTCAATGAGCAGTTCTTC.